Below, 2 T cell receptor beta chains from the same sample are listed, as sequenced in a study of blood T cell repertoires in COVID-19. Sequenced by immunoSEQ multiplex PCR; TCRdb stores in-frame clones only, minus some. Among 100,000 or so clones listed, around nine tenths were seen once. Input material: peripheral blood. The receptors originated from a man aged 65 to 85 with acute or convalescent COVID-19.

V usage is TRBV5-6 and J usage is TRBJ2-1, with TRBD1 matching 8 bases. Germline CDR1 is SGHDT and CDR2 is YYEEEE. The CDR3 consists of 16 residues. V shed 2 bases and J 1 base; nucleotides not matched to a gene: 5. CDR3 protein: CASSFDRGRSYNEQFF. The CDR3, as DNA: TGTGCCAGCAGCTTCGACAGGGGTCGGTCCTACAATGAGCAGTTCTTC.

The genes are TRBV5-1 and TRBJ1-5; D is uncertain. Trimming left V 5 bases short and J 2 bases short, with 11 bases between. The germline V gene encodes CDR1 SGHRS and CDR2 YFSETQ. The CDR3 covers 14 residues. CDR3 region: CASSRDGGNQPQHF. The CDR3 bases are TGCGCCAGCAGTAGAGACGGAGGCAATCAGCCCCAGCATTTT.